This TCR beta chain was identified during a study of cytomegalovirus exposure and HLA in healthy donors. Overall study results and limits: The study dropped some indistinguishable V segments, TRBV6-2 and TRBV6-3 among them. Researchers counted around 180 TCR beta chains as cytomegalovirus-associated. In a later analysis, across HLA loci, associated TCR counts were highest for DRB1, lowest for HLA-C. Highly shared sequence variants in one cluster were likely a sequencing artifact.

Concerning this clone itself: Antigen specificity is unknown.

In the PCR, 60 Vbeta and 13 Jbeta primers were used. Profiled with immunoSEQ multiplex PCR; TCRdb holds only in-frame clones, not every one. Recorded here are 95,000 to 150,000 clones; the top ten clones represent roughly 3.5%. V trimming: 4 bases; J trimming: 5 bases; junction bases outside the gene matches: 7. CDR1 SGHAT and CDR2 FQNNGV come from the germline V gene. This CDR3 region has 14 residues. The sample taken for sequencing was PBMCs. The chain is built from TRBV11-2 and TRBJ1-1, with 7 bases identical to TRBD1. The TCR sequence derives from a man aged 18 to 35 in good health and CMV-seronegative. The chain's CDR3 is CASSYTGVGTEAFF. CDR3 DNA sequence: TGTGCCAGCAGCTATACAGGGGTGGGTACTGAAGCTTTCTTT.